The clone carrying this T cell receptor beta chain was detected many times. Regarding treatment: randomized to nivolumab then ipilimumab (arm A) or the reverse (arm B). These data come from a study of sequential checkpoint blockade in melanoma. About the study: Both treatment sequences were followed by maintenance nivolumab.

Germline V gives CDR1 SGHNT, CDR2 YENEEA. V lost 6 bases, J lost 0 bases, and 14 bases lay in between. CDR3 length: 15 residues. Only in-frame clones appear in the TCRdb table, and some are missing; sequencing was by immunoSEQ multiplex PCR. The sample lists about 6,100 clones; less than 25% were seen once. The chain recombines TRBV11-3 with TRBJ2-5, with D unresolved. The sample was tumor tissue (inferred from file names), taken from a patient given nivolumab and ipilimumab in sequence. The TCR originated in a human donor with melanoma. CDR3 in DNA: TGTGCCAGCAGTTCGAGCGTTACGTACCAAGAGACCCAGTACTTC. Translated, it gives CASSSSVTYQETQYF. The full variable domain, rest sourced from reference TRBV11-3 and TRBJ2-5, is EAGVVQSPRYKIIEKKQPVAFWCNPISGHNTLYWYLQNLGQGPELLIRYENEEAVDDSQLPKDRFSAERLKGVDSTLKIQPAELGDSAVYLCASSSSVTYQETQYFGPGTRLLVL.